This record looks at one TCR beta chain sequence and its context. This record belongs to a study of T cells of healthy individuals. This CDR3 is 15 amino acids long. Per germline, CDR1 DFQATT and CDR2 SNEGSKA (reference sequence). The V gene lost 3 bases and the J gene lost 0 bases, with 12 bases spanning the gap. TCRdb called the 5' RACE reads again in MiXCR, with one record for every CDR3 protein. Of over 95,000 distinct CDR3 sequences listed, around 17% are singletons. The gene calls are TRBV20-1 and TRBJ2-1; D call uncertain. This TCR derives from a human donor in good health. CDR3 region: CSASGPASSYNEQFF. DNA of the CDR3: TGCAGTGCTAGTGGGCCTGCAAGCTCCTACAATGAGCAGTTCTTC.